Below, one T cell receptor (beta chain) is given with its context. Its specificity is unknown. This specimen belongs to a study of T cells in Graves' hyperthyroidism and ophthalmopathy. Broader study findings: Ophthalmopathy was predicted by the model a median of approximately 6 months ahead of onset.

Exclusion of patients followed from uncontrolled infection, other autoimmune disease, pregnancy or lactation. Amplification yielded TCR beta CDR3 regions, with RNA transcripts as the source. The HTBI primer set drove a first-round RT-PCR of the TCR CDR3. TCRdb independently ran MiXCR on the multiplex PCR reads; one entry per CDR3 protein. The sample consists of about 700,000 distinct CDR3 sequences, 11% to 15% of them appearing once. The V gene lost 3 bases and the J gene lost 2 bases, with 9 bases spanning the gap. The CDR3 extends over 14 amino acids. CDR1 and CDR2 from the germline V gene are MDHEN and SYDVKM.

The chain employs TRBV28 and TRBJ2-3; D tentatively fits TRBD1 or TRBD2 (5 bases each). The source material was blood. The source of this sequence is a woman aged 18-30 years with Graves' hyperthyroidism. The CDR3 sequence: CASSLGPFTDTQYF. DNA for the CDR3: TGTGCCAGCAGTTTGGGACCATTCACAGATACGCAGTATTTT.